This T cell receptor (beta chain) appears in the sequencing data of a study of blood T cell repertoires in COVID-19. Turning to the study itself: The United States, Italy and Spain provided the acute and convalescent COVID-19 samples. Sources were T cells, B-cell-depleted T cells, or PBMCs; the material itself was cDNA or gDNA.

Source study methods: How many nucleated cells were present was estimated from reference gene primer amplification. The assay was immunoSEQ multiplex PCR, and TCRdb's table has in-frame clones only and misses some. The D gene and trimming were derived from the DNA, and the V and J assignments and clone size from that table. Of approximately 120,000 clones in the sample, 74% were seen once. Seattle participants joined during active infection and were tracked over time. CDR1 is SGDLS, CDR2 YYNGEE, per germline. The CDR3 consists of 17 residues. The junction had 9 bases not matched to a gene; V was cut back by 1 base and J by 0 bases.

The material sequenced was peripheral blood. The receptor comes from an elderly man with COVID-19, enrolled during active disease. This rearrangement joins TRBV9 to TRBJ1-2; 7 bases are shared with TRBD1. The CDR3 sequence is CASSVKSGDSPNYGYTF. The DNA for the CDR3 is TGTGCCAGCAGCGTAAAATCCGGGGACAGCCCTAACTATGGCTACACCTTC.